The next 21 T cell receptor beta chains were all read from a single sample in a study of T cells in Graves' hyperthyroidism and ophthalmopathy. The investigators amplified TCR beta CDR3 regions from RNA transcripts. The TCR CDR3 was amplified in a first-round RT-PCR using the HTBI primer set. From the multiplex PCR reads, TCRdb called clonotypes with MiXCR, one entry per CDR3 protein. The sample carries fewer than 750,000 distinct CDR3 sequences, around 42% recorded once. The material sequenced was peripheral blood or thyroid tissue (not recorded which). The receptors stem from a woman aged 18-29 years with Graves' hyperthyroidism.

The chain links TRBV9 to TRBJ2-2; D is uncertain. The V gene's germline CDR1 is SGDLS and CDR2 YYNGEE. The CDR3 spans 13 residues. V gave up 3 bases and J gave up 5 bases, with 8 bases separating them. The CDR3 coding sequence is TGTGCCAGCAGCGGAATACGAACCGGGGAGCTGTTTTTT. Protein: CASSGIRTGELFF.

Many counts were recorded for this clonotype. The chain combines TRBV19 with TRBJ1-5; perhaps TRBD1 as D (5 bases). Looked up from germline, CDR1 is LNHDA and CDR2 is SQIVND (reference sequence). The V and J ends lost 6 bases and 6 bases respectively, with 18 bases between them. The CDR3 totals 15 residues. The CDR3 region has the DNA TGTGCCAGTAGCCGGAAAGGGGCTCGCCCTCAGCCCCAGCATTTT. Its translation is CASSRKGARPQPQHF.

The table lists this clonotype with many counts. This chain connects TRBV7-9 to TRBJ1-2; the match to TRBD1 covers 7 bases. This CDR3 region has 12 residues. The trim removed 5 bases at V and 4 bases at J, leaving 1 base unmatched. Germline assignment: CDR1 SEHNR and CDR2 FQNEAQ (reference sequence). The CDR3 nucleotides read TGTGCCAGCAGCCGGGACAGCTATGGCTACACCTTC. Translated: CASSRDSYGYTF.

This clonotype was seen a handful of times. The chain employs TRBV5-4 and TRBJ2-6, with TRBD2 as a possible D gene (6 bases). This CDR3 spans 16 amino acids. V dropped 0 bases and J dropped 0 bases, with 7 bases sitting between them. CDR1 is SGHNT, CDR2 YYREEE, per germline (reference sequence). CDR3 DNA: TGTGCCAGCAGCTTGGTCGGGGGCTCTGGGGCCAACGTCCTGACTTTC. This sequence encodes CASSLVGGSGANVLTF.

The V call is TRBV20-1, the J call TRBJ2-7; possible D gene TRBD2, 6 bases. The CDR3 consists of 14 residues. Trimming pared 3 bases from V and 7 bases from J, leaving 19 bases between. The V gene's germline CDR1 is DFQATT and CDR2 SNEGSKA (reference sequence). The CDR3 loop reads CSASPETSNYEQYF. As DNA, the CDR3 is TGCAGTGCTAGTCCCGAGACTAGTAACTATGAGCAGTACTTC.

The table lists this clonotype with many counts. The rearrangement uses TRBV4-1 and TRBJ1-2; the D is unclear. The CDR3 has 13 residues. Deletions cut 5 bases from V and 7 bases from J, with 14 bases between. CDR1 and CDR2 (germline): MGHRA, YSYEKL. In DNA form, the CDR3 reads TGCGCCAGCAGCACGGGTGGGGTTGGTGGCTACACCTTC. This sequence encodes CASSTGGVGGYTF.

This rearrangement joins TRBV7-7 to TRBJ2-1, with 8 bases matching TRBD1. CDR1 is SSHAT, CDR2 FNYEAQ, per germline (reference sequence). The trim removed 10 bases at V and 6 bases at J, leaving 14 bases unmatched. This CDR3 comprises 15 residues. The CDR3 bases are TGTGCCACCGGTGATTTGGGACAGGACCGCAATGAGCAGTTCTTC. Protein sequence: CATGDLGQDRNEQFF.

This clonotype was observed many times. V usage is TRBV19 and J usage is TRBJ2-2, with 7 positions matching TRBD2. Germline values: CDR1 LNHDA, CDR2 SQIVND (reference sequence). This CDR3 region has 14 residues. The V segment lost 4 bases and the J segment 6 bases; nucleotides outside the gene matches: 5. DNA for the CDR3: TGTGCCAGTAGTAGGGCCGCGGGAGCCGGGGAGCTGTTTTTT. This encodes CASSRAAGAGELFF.

Of note for this clonotype: Its ends do not fully match the called genes, so a read error is possible. The rearrangement uses TRBV7-8 and TRBJ2-7; D is ambiguous. The CDR3 covers 12 residues. The germline CDR1 and CDR2 sequences are SGHVS and FQNEAQ. The DNA of the CDR3 is TGTGCCAGCACCCCGAGAGCGAATGAGCAGCACTTC. Its protein is CASTPRANEQHF.

This clonotype was found once. This chain joins TRBV19 and TRBJ2-7, with 9 bases identical to TRBD1. The germline V gene has CDR1 LNHDA and CDR2 SQIVND (reference sequence). The CDR3 is 15 residues long. The V segment lost 5 bases and the J segment 6 bases; nucleotides outside the gene matches: 11. The CDR3 loop is CASSPRGTGLSEQYF. The CDR3, as DNA: TGTGCCAGTAGTCCCAGGGGGACAGGGCTCTCCGAGCAGTACTTC.

The gene calls are TRBV5-1 and TRBJ1-1, with 9 bases identical to TRBD1. Germline-derived CDR1 and CDR2 are SGHRS and YFSETQ. V lost 0 bases, J lost 8 bases, and 8 bases stayed unmatched. This CDR3 is built from 15 residues. Here the CDR3 DNA reads TGCGCCAGCAGCTTGGCTACAGGGGGCAGCTTCGAAGCTTTCTTT. Protein product: CASSLATGGSFEAFF.

Many counts were recorded for this clonotype. The rearrangement joins TRBV20-1 to TRBJ2-7; 9 bases agree with TRBD2. With 0 bases clipped from V and 4 bases from J, the junction kept 4 bases outside the gene matches. CDR3 length: 14 amino acids. CDR1 DFQATT and CDR2 SNEGSKA come from the germline V gene (reference sequence). The CDR3 DNA follows: TGCAGTGCTAGAGATTATAGCGGGAGTTACGAGCAGTACTTC. Translated, it gives CSARDYSGSYEQYF.

This clonotype was picked up many times. This rearrangement joins TRBV15 to TRBJ1-1; D perhaps matches TRBD1 (6 bases). Trimming stripped 9 bases from V and 1 base from J, with 15 bases between. The CDR3 consists of 14 residues. Germline assignment: CDR1 LNHNV and CDR2 YYDKDF (reference sequence). The CDR3 DNA is TGTGCCACACAGGGAGGGCTCGCGAACACTGAAGCTTTCTTT. It codes for CATQGGLANTEAFF.

Concerning this clonotype itself: A much larger clone sits a single nucleotide away, making a read error possible. V is TRBV11-2 and J is TRBJ2-7, with a possible D match to TRBD2 (6 bases). CDR3 length: 13 residues. CDR1 and CDR2 (germline): SGHAT, FQNNGV. The DNA of the CDR3 is TGTGCCAGCAGGGTAGGTCCGGACTACGTGCAGTACTTC. The encoded protein is CASRVGPDYVQYF.

The rearrangement uses TRBV29-1 and TRBJ2-7; weak D call: TRBD1 (6 bases). This CDR3 has 16 residues. Germline V gene sequence: CDR1 SQVTM, CDR2 ANQGSEA. The ends were cut back, 8 bases at V and 4 bases at J, with 27 bases in the middle. Here the CDR3 DNA reads TGCAGCTCAACCACCGCGGCCAGGAACAGGGCTTACGAGCAGTACTTC. It encodes CSSTTAARNRAYEQYF.

The genes are TRBV14 and TRBJ2-3, with 12 bases identical to TRBD2. The germline V gene encodes CDR1 SGHDN and CDR2 FVKESK. The CDR3 is 17 amino acids. The junction had 11 bases not matched to a gene; V was cut back by 4 bases and J by 6 bases. In nucleotides, the CDR3 is TGTGCCAGCAGCCCCTCCCTGACTAGCGGGAGAACTGATACGCAGTATTTT. This codes for CASSPSLTSGRTDTQYF.

The chain joins TRBV6-5 to TRBJ2-7; 10 nucleotides match TRBD1. Germline V gene sequence: CDR1 MNHEY, CDR2 SVGAGI. J lost 5 bases, V lost 5 bases, and 12 bases had no gene match. The CDR3 is 16 amino acids. CDR3 loop: CASSTYSGQGENEQYF. In DNA, the CDR3 is TGTGCCAGCAGTACTTATTCCGGACAGGGGGAGAACGAGCAGTACTTC.

This clonotype showed up many times. The genes are TRBV4-2 and TRBJ1-5; D is undetermined. Germline V CDR1 and CDR2: LGHNA, YNFKEQ. The CDR3 runs to 15 residues. Trimming pared 0 bases from V and 4 bases from J, leaving 10 bases between. The DNA of the CDR3 is TGTGCCAGCAGCCAAGAGTCGCAGCAAAATCAGCCCCAGCATTTT. The encoded protein is CASSQESQQNQPQHF.

At least ten counts were recorded for this clonotype. The rearrangement uses TRBV20-1 and TRBJ1-2; TRBD1 matches 9 bases. Trimming took 6 bases from V and 4 from J; bases not matched to a gene: 6. Germline assignment: CDR1 DFQATT and CDR2 SNEGSKA (reference sequence). The CDR3 is 13 residues long. CDR3 nucleotides: TGCAGTGCCCCCCGGGACAGGGCCTATGGCTACACCTTC. Translating gives CSAPRDRAYGYTF.

The chain employs TRBV18 and TRBJ2-5, with TRBD2 matching over 10 bases. Germline-derived CDR1 and CDR2 are KGHSH and LQKENI. This CDR3 has 14 residues. V gave up 5 bases and J gave up 2 bases; unmatched junction bases: 2. The CDR3 loop reads CASSKTSGQETQYF. CDR3 DNA sequence: TGTGCCAGCTCAAAGACTAGCGGGCAAGAGACCCAGTACTTC.

This clonotype was seen at least ten times. The chain combines TRBV7-9 with TRBJ1-1, with 7 bases that match TRBD1. V shed 0 bases and J 6 bases; nucleotides not matched to a gene: 4. The CDR3 consists of 14 residues. Looked up from germline, CDR1 is SEHNR and CDR2 is FQNEAQ (reference sequence). CDR3 in DNA: TGTGCCAGCAGCTTAGCGGGAACAGGGGCTGAAGCTTTCTTT. Its protein is CASSLAGTGAEAFF.